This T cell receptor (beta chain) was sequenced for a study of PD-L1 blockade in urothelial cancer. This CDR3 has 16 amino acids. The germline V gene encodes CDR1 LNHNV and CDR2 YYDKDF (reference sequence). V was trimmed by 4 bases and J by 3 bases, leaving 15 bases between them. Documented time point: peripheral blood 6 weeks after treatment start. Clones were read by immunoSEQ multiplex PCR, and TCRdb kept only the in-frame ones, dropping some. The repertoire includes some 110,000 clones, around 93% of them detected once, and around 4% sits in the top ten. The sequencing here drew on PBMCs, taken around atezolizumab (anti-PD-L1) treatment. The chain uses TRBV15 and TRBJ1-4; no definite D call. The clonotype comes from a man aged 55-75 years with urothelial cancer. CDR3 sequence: CATSTPEGQANEKLFF. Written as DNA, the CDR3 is TGTGCCACCAGCACCCCAGAGGGCCAAGCTAATGAAAAACTGTTTTTT. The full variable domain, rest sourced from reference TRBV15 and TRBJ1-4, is DAMVIQNPRYQVTQFGKPVTLSCSQTLNHNVMYWYQQKSSQAPKLLFHYYDKDFNNEADTPDNFQSRRPNTSFCFLDIRSPGLGDTAMYLCATSTPEGQANEKLFFGSGTQLSVL.